A selection of T cell receptor beta chains follows, all from one sample in a study of T cells in Graves' hyperthyroidism and ophthalmopathy. In TCRdb, the multiplex PCR reads were re-called with MiXCR into one record per CDR3 protein. The table lists under 700,000 distinct CDR3 sequences, roughly 50% of them singletons. The specimen sequenced was peripheral blood or thyroid tissue (not recorded which). The origin of the receptors is a woman aged 18-29 years with Graves' hyperthyroidism. Both conserved end residues are part of each CDR3. Size values are once, few and many counts, or a class for expanded clones, and some rows have none.

CDR3,V,J,size
CASEDSSGPLHF,TRBV2,TRBJ1-6,once
CSVELAGLTYEQYF,TRBV29-1,TRBJ2-7,many
CATRRGSGTDTQYF,TRBV10-3,TRBJ2-3,-
CASSFQGLTEAFF,TRBV9,TRBJ1-1,-
CASRLTSGSYEQYF,TRBV7-2,TRBJ2-7,few
CATSSVGPKAGYTF,TRBV15,TRBJ1-2,-
CASSEEGVGNTEAFF,TRBV2,TRBJ1-1,many
CSGQGGDYTF,TRBV29-1,TRBJ1-2,-
CASSQERLADEQYF,TRBV7-6,TRBJ2-7,few
CSPKGLAGEVGETQYF,TRBV20-1,TRBJ2-5,-
CSAAHGPIVEGYTF,TRBV20-1,TRBJ1-2,-
CSAFAGGYGYTF,TRBV20-1,TRBJ1-2,-
CSQDGQTNYGYTF,TRBV29-1,TRBJ1-2,-
CASSEAGRYQPQHF,TRBV12-3/TRBV12-4,TRBJ1-5,few
CSVVAGVSGANVLTF,TRBV29-1,TRBJ2-6,once
CASSGVSLGTNVLTF,TRBV19,TRBJ2-6,few
CASSFFETDSSSPLHF,TRBV7-8,TRBJ1-6,few
CASSFRGQGFTSPLHF,TRBV11-1,TRBJ1-6,-
CASSQERRELEHGYTF,TRBV25-1,TRBJ1-2,-
CASSIDPYTGELFF,TRBV7-2,TRBJ2-2,-
CASSFVGGSEETQYF,TRBV5-1,TRBJ2-5,few
CASSADRVYRPQHF,TRBV2,TRBJ1-5,few
CASLLAGGLYEQYF,TRBV7-7,TRBJ2-7,-
CASSLVGEQGQPQHF,TRBV7-9,TRBJ1-5,few
CASSSDPDERGYTF,TRBV7-2,TRBJ1-2,-
CASSLVREWTGELFF,TRBV7-3,TRBJ2-2,-
CASSLGLAELTGELFF,TRBV7-8,TRBJ2-2,-
CAISERTSGSF,TRBV2,TRBJ1-4,-
CASSFQPTNTEAFF,TRBV5-1,TRBJ1-1,few
CSAAQDRNYGYTF,TRBV29-1,TRBJ1-2,-
CASSSDRGLSPLHF,TRBV6-1,TRBJ1-6,-
CASSEALLGAETQYF,TRBV2,TRBJ2-5,few
CASSRDSGTPLHF,TRBV7-2,TRBJ1-6,many
CAITAGQGAQETQYF,TRBV10-3,TRBJ2-5,many
CASSHQGAASSYEQYF,TRBV7-2,TRBJ2-7,-
CSVDVAGGEELFF,TRBV29-1,TRBJ2-2,-
CASSSSRGLAGTYEKYF,TRBV7-9,TRBJ2-7,-
CASSSGRDYEQYF,TRBV7-6,TRBJ2-7,many
CSHPGTYEQYF,TRBV29-1,TRBJ2-7,-
CASSFSGGGNQPQHF,TRBV7-9,TRBJ1-5,many
CASSLTGSGTGELFF,TRBV7-3,TRBJ2-2,many
CASSLDRGGRYEQYF,TRBV7-2,TRBJ2-7,-
CSVEDQRQGRAGELFF,TRBV29-1,TRBJ2-2,many
CASSQPTGGPYEQYF,TRBV7-2,TRBJ2-7,-
CASSDQDNQPQHF,TRBV10-2,TRBJ1-5,many
CASSLQQGEKLFF,TRBV7-3,TRBJ1-4,many
CASSTAGGSETQYF,TRBV7-9,TRBJ2-5,-
CASSSAGSTNYGYTF,TRBV6-5,TRBJ1-2,-
CASSPGLAGVPYEQYF,TRBV2,TRBJ2-7,once
CASSQEVAVQETQYF,TRBV7-9,TRBJ2-5,-
CASSPTSGRIEQYF,TRBV7-8,TRBJ2-7,-
CAVLRGTVTNEKLFF,TRBV7-9,TRBJ1-4,-
CASSLGLTGEAFF,TRBV7-9,TRBJ1-1,few
CASSGPPIPYEQYF,TRBV7-9,TRBJ2-7,few
CSARNPSGNTIYF,TRBV20-1,TRBJ1-3,-